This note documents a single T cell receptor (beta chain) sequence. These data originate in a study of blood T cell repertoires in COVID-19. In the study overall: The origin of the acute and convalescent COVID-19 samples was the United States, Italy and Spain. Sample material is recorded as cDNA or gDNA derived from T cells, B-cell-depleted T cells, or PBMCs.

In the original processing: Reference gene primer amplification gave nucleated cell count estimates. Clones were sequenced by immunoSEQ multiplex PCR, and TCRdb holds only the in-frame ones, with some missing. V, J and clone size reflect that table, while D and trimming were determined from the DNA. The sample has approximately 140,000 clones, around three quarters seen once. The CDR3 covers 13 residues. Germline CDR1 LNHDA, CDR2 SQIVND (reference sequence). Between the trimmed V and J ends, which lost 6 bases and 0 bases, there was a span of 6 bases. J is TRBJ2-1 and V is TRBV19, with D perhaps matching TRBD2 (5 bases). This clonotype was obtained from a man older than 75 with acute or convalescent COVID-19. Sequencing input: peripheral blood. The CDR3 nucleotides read TGTGCCAGTAGAGGGAGCTCCTACAATGAGCAGTTCTTC. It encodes CASRGSSYNEQFF. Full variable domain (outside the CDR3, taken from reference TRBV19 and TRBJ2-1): DGGITQSPKYLFRKEGQNVTLSCEQNLNHDAMYWYRQDPGQGLRLIYYSQIVNDFQKGDIAEGYSVSREKKESFPLTVTSAQKNPTAFYLCASRGSSYNEQFFGPGTRLTVL.